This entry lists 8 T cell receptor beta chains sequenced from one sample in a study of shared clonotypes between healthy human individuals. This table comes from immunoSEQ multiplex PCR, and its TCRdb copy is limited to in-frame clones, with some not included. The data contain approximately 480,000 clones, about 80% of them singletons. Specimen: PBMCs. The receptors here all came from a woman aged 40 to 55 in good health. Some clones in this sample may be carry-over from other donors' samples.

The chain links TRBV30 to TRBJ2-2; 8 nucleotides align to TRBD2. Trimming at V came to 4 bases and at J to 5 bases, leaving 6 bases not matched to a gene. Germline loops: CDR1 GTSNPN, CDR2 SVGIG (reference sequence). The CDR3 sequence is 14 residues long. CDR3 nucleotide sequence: TGTGCCTGGACACCGGGACTAGTTACCGGGGAGCTGTTTTTT. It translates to CAWTPGLVTGELFF.

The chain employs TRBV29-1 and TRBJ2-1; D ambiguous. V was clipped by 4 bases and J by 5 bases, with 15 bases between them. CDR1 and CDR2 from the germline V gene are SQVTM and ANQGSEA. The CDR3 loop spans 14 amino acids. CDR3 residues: CSVVGPTTHNEQFF. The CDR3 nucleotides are TGCAGCGTTGTTGGCCCCACAACGCACAATGAGCAGTTCTTC.

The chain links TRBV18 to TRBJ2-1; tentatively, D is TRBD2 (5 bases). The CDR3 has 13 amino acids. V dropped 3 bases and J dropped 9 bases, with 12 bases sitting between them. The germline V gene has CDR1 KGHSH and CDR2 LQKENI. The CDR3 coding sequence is TGTGCCAGCTCACCTGCGGGCCCCCGTGAGCAGTTCTTC. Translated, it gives CASSPAGPREQFF.

The CDR3 region has the DNA TGTGCCACGGTCGGGGGGGGTTTTCGGCCCCAGCATTTT. It encodes CATVGGGFRPQHF. The genes are TRBV28 and TRBJ1-5; TRBD1 is a possible D gene (5 bases). V was clipped by 10 bases and J by 9 bases, with 19 bases between them. This CDR3 has 13 amino acids. CDR1 is MDHEN, CDR2 SYDVKM, per germline. Together with reference TRBV28 and TRBJ1-5, the CDR3 gives the full variable domain: DVKVTQSSRYLVKRTGEKVFLECVQDMDHENMFWYRQDPGLGLRLIYFSYDVKMKEKGDIPEGYSVSREKKERFSLILESASTNQTSMYLCATVGGGFRPQHFGDGTRLSIL.

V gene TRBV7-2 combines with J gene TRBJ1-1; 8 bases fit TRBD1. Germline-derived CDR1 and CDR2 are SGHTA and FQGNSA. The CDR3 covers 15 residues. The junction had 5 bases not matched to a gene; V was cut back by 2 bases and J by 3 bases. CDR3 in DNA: TGTGCCAGCAGCTTATCAGGGGGCGATGACACTGAAGCTTTCTTT. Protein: CASSLSGGDDTEAFF.

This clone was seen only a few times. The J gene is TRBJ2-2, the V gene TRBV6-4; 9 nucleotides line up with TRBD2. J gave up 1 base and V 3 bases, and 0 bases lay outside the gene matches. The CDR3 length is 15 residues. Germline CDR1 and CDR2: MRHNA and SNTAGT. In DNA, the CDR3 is TGTGCCAGCAGTGAGACTAGCGGGAACACCGGGGAGCTGTTTTTT. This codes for CASSETSGNTGELFF.

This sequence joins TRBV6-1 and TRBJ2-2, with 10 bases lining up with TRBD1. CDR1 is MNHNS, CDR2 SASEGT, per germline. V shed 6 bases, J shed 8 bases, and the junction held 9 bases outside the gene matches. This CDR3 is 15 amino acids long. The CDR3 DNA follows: TGTGCCAGCAGGACCGGGACAGGGGATTTGGGGGAGCTGTTTTTT. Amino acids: CASRTGTGDLGELFF.

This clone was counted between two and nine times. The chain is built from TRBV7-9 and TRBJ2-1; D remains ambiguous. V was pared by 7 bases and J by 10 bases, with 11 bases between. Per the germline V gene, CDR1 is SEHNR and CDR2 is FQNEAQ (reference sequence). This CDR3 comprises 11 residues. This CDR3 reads CASNTPVEQFF. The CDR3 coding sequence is TGTGCCAGCAACACTCCCGTCGAGCAGTTCTTC.